This TCR beta chain was profiled in a study of regulatory dendritic cells for organ transplantation. Broader study findings: Considerable individual heterogeneity was seen in alloreactive memory CD8+ T cells. Regulatory dendritic cells appeared to expand memory CD8+ clones less than mature ones.

CFSE-labeled sorted T cells met regulatory or mature dendritic cells for 4 to 6 days. The assay was immunoSEQ multiplex PCR, and TCRdb's table has in-frame clones only and misses some. The sample shows about 4,200 clones, 60% of them seen only once. The CDR3 consists of 16 residues. Germline CDR1 SEHNR, CDR2 FQNEAQ (reference sequence). The trim removed 4 bases at V and 9 bases at J, leaving 12 bases unmatched. This clone came up a few times. Antigen specificity is unknown. J is TRBJ1-5 and V is TRBV7-9; 10 bases match TRBD1. Material for sequencing was memory CD8+ T cells from blood cultured with regulatory dendritic cells. Subset: CD45RO+ memory T cells. The TCR sequence derives from a human donor in good health. The CDR3 spells CASSWGQGPRRGPQHF. In nucleotides, the CDR3 is TGTGCCAGCAGCTGGGGACAGGGGCCCAGACGGGGGCCCCAGCATTTT.